The 2 T cell receptor beta chains below come from one sample, sequenced in a study of T-cell reconstitution after alpha-beta-depleted transplantation in children. TCRbeta library construction was performed incorporating unique molecular identifiers. MiXCR was run by TCRdb on the PCR reads, yielding one entry per CDR3 protein. The sample contains approximately 89,000 distinct CDR3 sequences, about 14% of which appear only once. This specimen consisted of PBMCs, mostly from graft donor cells, obtained 180 days after TCRalphabeta/CD19-depleted stem cell transplant. Source of these receptors: a male patient aged 2-15 years who had a stem cell transplant for acute lymphoblastic leukemia, so the T cells may come from the graft donor.

This clonotype was observed a few times. The chain has TRBV7-2 and TRBJ2-7, with TRBD2 matching over 15 bases. CDR1 is SGHTA, CDR2 FQGNSA, per germline. The CDR3 loop spans 17 amino acids. The J segment lost 0 bases and the V segment lost 5 bases, leaving 5 bases of the junction unmatched. The CDR3 reads CASSAGLAGGSSYEQYF. DNA for the CDR3: TGTGCCAGCAGCGCTGGACTAGCGGGGGGGAGCTCCTACGAGCAGTACTTC.

In this sample, this clonotype is medium-sized (0.01 to 0.1%). The chain has TRBV7-8 and TRBJ2-5; TRBD1 matches at 10 bases. Per germline, CDR1 SGHVS and CDR2 FQNEAQ. The CDR3 covers 16 residues. Trimming cost V 2 bases and J 4 bases; bases outside gene matches: 7. CDR3 nucleotides: TGTGCCAGCAGCTTAATGGCGGGACAGGGGACAGAGACCCAGTACTTC. It is translated as CASSLMAGQGTETQYF.